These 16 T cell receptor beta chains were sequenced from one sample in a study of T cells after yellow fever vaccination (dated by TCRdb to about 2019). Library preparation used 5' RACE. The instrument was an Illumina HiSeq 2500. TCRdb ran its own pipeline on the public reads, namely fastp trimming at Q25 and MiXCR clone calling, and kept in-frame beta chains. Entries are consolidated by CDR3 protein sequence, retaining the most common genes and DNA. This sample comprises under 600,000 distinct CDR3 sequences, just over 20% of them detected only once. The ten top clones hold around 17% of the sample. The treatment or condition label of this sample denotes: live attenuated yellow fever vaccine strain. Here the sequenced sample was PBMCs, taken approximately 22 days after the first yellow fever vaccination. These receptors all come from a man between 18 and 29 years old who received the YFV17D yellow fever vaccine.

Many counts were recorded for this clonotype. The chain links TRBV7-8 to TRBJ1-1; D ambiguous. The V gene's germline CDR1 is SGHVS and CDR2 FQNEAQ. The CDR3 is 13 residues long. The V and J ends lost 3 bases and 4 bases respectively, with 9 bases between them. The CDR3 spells CASSFGRSTEAFF. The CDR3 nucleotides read TGTGCCAGCAGCTTTGGCCGGAGCACTGAAGCTTTCTTT.

CDR3 protein: CSVQGGLNTEAFF. The CDR3 region has the DNA TGCAGTGTCCAGGGAGGGCTGAACACTGAAGCTTTCTTT. V usage is TRBV20-1 and J usage is TRBJ1-1, with D perhaps TRBD1 (5 bases). V gave up 7 bases and J gave up 0 bases, with 12 bases separating them. Germline CDR1 DFQATT, CDR2 SNEGSKA (reference sequence). This CDR3 spans 13 amino acids.

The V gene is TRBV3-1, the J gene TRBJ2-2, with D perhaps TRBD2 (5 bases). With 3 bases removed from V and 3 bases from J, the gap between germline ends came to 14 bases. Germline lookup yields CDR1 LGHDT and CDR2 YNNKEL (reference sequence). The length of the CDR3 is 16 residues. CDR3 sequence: CASSQGFTRYTGELFF. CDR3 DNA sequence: TGTGCCAGCAGCCAGGGTTTTACTAGATACACCGGGGAGCTGTTTTTT.

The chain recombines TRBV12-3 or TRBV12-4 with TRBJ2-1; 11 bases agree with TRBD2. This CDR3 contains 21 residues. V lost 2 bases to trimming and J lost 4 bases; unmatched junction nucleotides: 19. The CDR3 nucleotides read TGTGCCAGCAGTTTACCCCTTATAGCGGGGGGGATCAGCTCGAGTTACAATGAGCAGTTCTTC. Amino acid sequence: CASSLPLIAGGISSSYNEQFF.

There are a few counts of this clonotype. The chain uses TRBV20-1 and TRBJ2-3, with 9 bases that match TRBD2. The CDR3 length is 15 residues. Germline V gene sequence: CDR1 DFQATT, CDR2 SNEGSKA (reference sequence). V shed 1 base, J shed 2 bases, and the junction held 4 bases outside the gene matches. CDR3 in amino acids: CSARGLAGPTDTQYF. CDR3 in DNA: TGCAGTGCTAGAGGGCTAGCGGGGCCCACAGATACGCAGTATTTT.

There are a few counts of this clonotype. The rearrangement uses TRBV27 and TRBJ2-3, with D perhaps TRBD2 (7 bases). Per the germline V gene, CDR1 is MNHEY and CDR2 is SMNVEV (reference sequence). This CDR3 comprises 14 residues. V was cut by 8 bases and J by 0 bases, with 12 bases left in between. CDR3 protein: CASSAGASTDTQYF. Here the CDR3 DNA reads TGTGCCAGCTCTGCGGGGGCGAGCACAGATACGCAGTATTTT.

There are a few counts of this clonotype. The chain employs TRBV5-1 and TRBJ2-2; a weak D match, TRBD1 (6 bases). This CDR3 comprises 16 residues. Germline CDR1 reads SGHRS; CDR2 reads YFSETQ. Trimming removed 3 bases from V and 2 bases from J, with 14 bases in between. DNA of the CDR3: TGCGCCAGCAGCTACCGAGGACAGAGCAACACCGGGGAGCTGTTTTTT. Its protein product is CASSYRGQSNTGELFF.

Here the CDR3 reads CASSPQQGADTQYF. In DNA form, the CDR3 reads TGTGCCAGCTCACCGCAACAGGGGGCTGATACGCAGTATTTT. The gene calls are TRBV18 and TRBJ2-3; 9 nucleotides align to TRBD1. CDR1 and CDR2 from the germline V gene are KGHSH and LQKENI. This CDR3 comprises 14 residues. The V and J ends lost 3 bases and 6 bases, in that order; junction bases with no gene match: 4.

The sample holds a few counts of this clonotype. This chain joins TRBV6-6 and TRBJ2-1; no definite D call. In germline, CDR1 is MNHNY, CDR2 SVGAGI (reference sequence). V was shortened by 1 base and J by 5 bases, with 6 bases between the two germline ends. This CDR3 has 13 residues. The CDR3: CASSYFGDNEQFF. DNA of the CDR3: TGTGCCAGCAGTTACTTCGGAGACAATGAGCAGTTCTTC.

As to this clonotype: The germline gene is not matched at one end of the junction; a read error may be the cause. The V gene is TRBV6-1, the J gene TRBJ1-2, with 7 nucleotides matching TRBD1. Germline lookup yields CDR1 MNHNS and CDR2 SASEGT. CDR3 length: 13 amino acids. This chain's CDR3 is CASRETGDYGYTF. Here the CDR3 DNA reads TGTGCCAGCCGTGAAACAGGGGACTATGGCTACACCTTC.

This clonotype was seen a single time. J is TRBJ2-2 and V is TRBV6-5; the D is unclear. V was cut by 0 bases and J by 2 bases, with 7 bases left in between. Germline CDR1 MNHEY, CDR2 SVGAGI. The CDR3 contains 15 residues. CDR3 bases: TGTGCCAGCAGTTACTCGGGCAGTAACACCGGGGAGCTGTTTTTT. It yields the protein CASSYSGSNTGELFF.

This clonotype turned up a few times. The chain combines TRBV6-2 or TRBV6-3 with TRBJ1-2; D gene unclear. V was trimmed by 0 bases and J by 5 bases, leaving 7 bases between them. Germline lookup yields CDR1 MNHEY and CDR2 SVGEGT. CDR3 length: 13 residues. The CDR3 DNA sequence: TGTGCCAGCAGTTACTCCCCCCTGTATGGCTACACCTTC. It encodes CASSYSPLYGYTF.

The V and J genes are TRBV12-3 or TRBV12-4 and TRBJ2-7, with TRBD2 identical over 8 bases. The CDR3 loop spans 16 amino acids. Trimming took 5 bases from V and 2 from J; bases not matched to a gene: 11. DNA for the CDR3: TGTGCCAGCAGTCCACTTGGGGCGGGGGGACCCTACGAGCAGTACTTC. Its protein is CASSPLGAGGPYEQYF.

CDR3 residues: CASSLGGDPEGDTQYF. DNA for the CDR3: TGTGCCAGCAGCTTAGGGGGGGACCCCGAGGGGGATACGCAGTATTTT. The V gene is TRBV11-2, the J gene TRBJ2-3, with D maybe TRBD2 (6 bases). CDR1 SGHAT and CDR2 FQNNGV come from the germline V gene. The CDR3 runs to 16 residues. The V end lost 1 base, the J end lost 6 bases, and 17 bases lay between the germline ends.

The CDR3 DNA sequence: TGCAGCGTCCAGCGGGGGACCCAAGAGACCCAGTACTTC. It encodes CSVQRGTQETQYF. The chain employs TRBV29-1 and TRBJ2-5; 8 positions match TRBD2. CDR1 SQVTM and CDR2 ANQGSEA come from the germline V gene. The trim removed 6 bases at V and 1 base at J, leaving 4 bases unmatched. The length of the CDR3 is 13 residues.

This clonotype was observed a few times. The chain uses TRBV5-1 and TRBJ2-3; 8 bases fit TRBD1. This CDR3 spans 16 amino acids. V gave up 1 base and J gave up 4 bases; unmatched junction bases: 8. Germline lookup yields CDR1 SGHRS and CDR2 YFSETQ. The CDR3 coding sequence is TGCGCCAGCAGCTTGTGGGCAGGGGGCGCGTCAGATACGCAGTATTTT. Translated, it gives CASSLWAGGASDTQYF.